This TCR beta chain was retrieved from a study of glioma-infiltrating T cells. Regarding the study as a whole: Tissue-blood divergence was below expectation in non-neoplastic patients, above in gliomas.

Trimming took off 8 bases at V and 10 bases at J, with 12 bases between the two ends. Germline CDR1 MNHNS, CDR2 SASEGT. The CDR3 contains 12 residues. The table lists this clonotype with many counts. The antigen is not known. This may stem from a read error, because a much larger clone lies one nucleotide away. Using RNA template, CDR3s of TCR alpha and beta were amplified with iRepertoire arm-PCR. Tissue mRNA or PBMC total RNA, roughly 95-400 ng, went into one-step reverse transcription and amplification. TCRdb passed the multiplex PCR reads through MiXCR, listing each CDR3 protein once. The sample lists 170,000 or so distinct CDR3 sequences; around 40% were seen once.

Input material: glioma tissue, nonneoplastic brain tissue, or PBMCs (not recorded which). The chain has TRBV6-1 and TRBJ1-6, with D uncertain. The TCR originated in a human donor with low-grade glioma or glioblastoma, undergoing nonglioma brain surgery, or in good health (not recorded which). Here the CDR3 DNA reads TGTGCCAGCTCGGATTTCGAGTCACCCCTCCACTTT. Protein product: CASSDFESPLHF.